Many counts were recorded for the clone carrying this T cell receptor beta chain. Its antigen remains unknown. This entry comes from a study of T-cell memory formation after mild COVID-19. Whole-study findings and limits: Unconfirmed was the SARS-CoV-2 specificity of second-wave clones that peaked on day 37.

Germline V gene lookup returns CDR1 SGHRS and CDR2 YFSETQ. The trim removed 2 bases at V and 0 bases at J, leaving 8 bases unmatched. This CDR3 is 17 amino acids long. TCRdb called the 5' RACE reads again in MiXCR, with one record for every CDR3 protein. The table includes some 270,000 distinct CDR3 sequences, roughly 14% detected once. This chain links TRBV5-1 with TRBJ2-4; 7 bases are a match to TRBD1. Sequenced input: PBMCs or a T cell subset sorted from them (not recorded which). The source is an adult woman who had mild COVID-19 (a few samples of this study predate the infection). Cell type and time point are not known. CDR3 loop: CASSFGTELLAKNIQYF. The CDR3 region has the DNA TGCGCCAGCAGCTTCGGGACAGAACTTTTAGCCAAAAACATTCAGTACTTC.